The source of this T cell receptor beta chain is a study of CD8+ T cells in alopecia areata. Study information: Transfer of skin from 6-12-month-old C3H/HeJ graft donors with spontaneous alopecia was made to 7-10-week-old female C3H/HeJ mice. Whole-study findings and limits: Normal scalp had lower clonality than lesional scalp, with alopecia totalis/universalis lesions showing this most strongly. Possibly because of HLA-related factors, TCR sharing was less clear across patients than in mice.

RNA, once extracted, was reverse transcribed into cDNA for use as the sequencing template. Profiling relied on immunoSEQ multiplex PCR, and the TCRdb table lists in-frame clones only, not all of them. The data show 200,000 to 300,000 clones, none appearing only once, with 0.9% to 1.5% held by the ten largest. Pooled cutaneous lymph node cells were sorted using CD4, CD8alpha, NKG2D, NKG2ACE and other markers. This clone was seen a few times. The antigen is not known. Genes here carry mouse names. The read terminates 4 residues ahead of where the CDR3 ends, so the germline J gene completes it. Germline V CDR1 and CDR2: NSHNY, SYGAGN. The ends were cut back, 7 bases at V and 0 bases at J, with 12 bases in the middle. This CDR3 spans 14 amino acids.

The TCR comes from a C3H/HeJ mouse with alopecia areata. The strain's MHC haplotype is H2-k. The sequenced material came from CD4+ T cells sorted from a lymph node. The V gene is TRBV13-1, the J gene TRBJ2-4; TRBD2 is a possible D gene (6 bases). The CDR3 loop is CASSDWSSQNTLYF. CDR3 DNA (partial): TGTGCCAGCTCCGACTGGTCTAGTCAAAAC.